One and the same sample provided the 26 T cell receptor beta chains below, sequenced in a study of vaccination effects on CD4 cells after COVID-19. Following 10 days of culture, CD4+ T cells were isolated. Antigens of these TCRs are unknown. The table came from immunoSEQ multiplex PCR; TCRdb's copy has only in-frame clones and leaves some out. The sample contains about 74,000 clones, approximately 80% of which appear only once. The material sequenced was CD4+ T cells from PBMCs cultured without peptide, taken before COVID-19 vaccination. The origin of the receptors is a human donor who received a COVID-19 vaccine.

This sequence joins TRBV27 and TRBJ1-1; 8 bases are shared with TRBD1. Losses at the gene ends were 2 bases for V and 4 bases for J; bases not matched to a gene: 6. The CDR3 sequence is 15 residues long. Germline assignment: CDR1 MNHEY and CDR2 SMNVEV (reference sequence). For the CDR3, the DNA is TGTGCCAGCAGTTTAACAGGGGGTACGAGCACTGAAGCTTTCTTT. Translating it yields CASSLTGGTSTEAFF.

The chain carries TRBV2 and TRBJ1-2, with 11 bases aligning to TRBD1. The CDR3 is 13 amino acids. V was pared by 6 bases and J by 8 bases, with 5 bases of the junction left unmatched. CDR1 is SNHLY, CDR2 FYNNEI, per germline. The DNA of the CDR3 is TGTGCCAGCAGGGGGACAGGGGGTCGCGGCTACACCTTC. Its protein product is CASRGTGGRGYTF.

The V gene is TRBV6-5, the J gene TRBJ2-2, with D possibly TRBD2 on 5 matching bases. The CDR3 covers 12 residues. The germline V gene encodes CDR1 MNHEY and CDR2 SVGAGI. The V gene lost 6 bases and the J gene lost 5 bases, with 7 bases spanning the gap. The CDR3: CASSRGTGELFF. The CDR3 DNA reads TGTGCCAGCAGCCGGGGTACCGGGGAGCTGTTTTTT.

V gene TRBV9 combines with J gene TRBJ2-4; 11 bases align to TRBD2. Germline CDR1 SGDLS, CDR2 YYNGEE. The CDR3 runs 19 residues. V shed 0 bases and J 1 base; nucleotides not matched to a gene: 9. CDR3 loop: CASSVAASGGLGAKNIQYF. The CDR3 nucleotides read TGTGCCAGCAGCGTAGCGGCTAGCGGGGGGCTTGGGGCCAAAAACATTCAGTACTTC.

This chain links TRBV18 with TRBJ2-3; D may be TRBD1 or TRBD2 (7 bases each). V was clipped by 3 bases and J by 5 bases, with 21 bases between them. This CDR3 has 17 amino acids. In germline, CDR1 is KGHSH, CDR2 LQKENI. The CDR3, as DNA: TGTGCCAGCTCACCGAACCGAGGGGGCGGGGGAGGAGATACGCAGTATTTT. Its translation is CASSPNRGGGGGDTQYF.

The chain carries TRBV5-4 and TRBJ2-5, with 15 nucleotides matching TRBD2. CDR3 length equals 19 residues. CDR1 and CDR2 from the germline V gene are SGHNT and YYREEE (reference sequence). With V trimmed by 2 bases and J by 5 bases, 13 bases remained unmatched. Written as DNA, the CDR3 is TGTGCCAGCAGCTTCCGAAGGACTAGCGGGGGGGCTGACAAGGAGACCCAGTACTTC. This translates into CASSFRRTSGGADKETQYF.

The V call is TRBV28, the J call TRBJ2-2; tentatively, D is TRBD2 (7 bases). V was trimmed by 5 bases and J by 3 bases, leaving 16 bases between them. In germline, CDR1 is MDHEN, CDR2 SYDVKM. This CDR3 has 16 residues. As DNA, the CDR3 is TGTGCCAGCAGTCCATGGGGGGGCCGAGACACCGGGGAGCTGTTTTTT. As protein: CASSPWGGRDTGELFF.

The V call is TRBV19, the J call TRBJ1-2; D remains unclear. The CDR3 runs 11 residues. CDR1 is LNHDA and CDR2 is SQIVND in the germline V gene (reference sequence). The V end was cut by 6 bases, the J end by 4 bases, with 6 bases between. The CDR3 loop reads CASRRSYGYTF. In nucleotides, the CDR3 is TGTGCCAGTAGAAGGAGCTATGGCTACACCTTC.

This clone was detected only once. The chain uses TRBV14 and TRBJ1-1, with a weak D call TRBD1 (5 bases). The germline gives CDR1 SGHDN, CDR2 FVKESK. The CDR3 covers 13 residues. V lost 0 bases, J lost 11 bases, and 13 bases lay in between. The CDR3 DNA reads as TGTGCCAGCAGCCAAGATCGGGGGTTCGGGGCTTTCTTT. Residues: CASSQDRGFGAFF. Based on the CDR3 plus reference TRBV14 and TRBJ1-1, the full variable domain is EAGVTQFPSHSVIEKGQTVTLRCDPISGHDNLYWYRRVMGKEIKFLLHFVKESKQDESGMPNNRFLAERTGGTYSTLKVQPAELEDSGVYFCASSQDRGFGAFFGQGTRLTVV.

The genes are TRBV5-6 and TRBJ1-1; D unclear. Germline CDR1 reads SGHDT; CDR2 reads YYEEEE. Trimming pared 1 base from V and 0 bases from J, leaving 4 bases between. The CDR3 is made up of 13 amino acids. CDR3 DNA sequence: TGTGCCAGCAGCTTGAGTCTGAACACTGAAGCTTTCTTT. As protein: CASSLSLNTEAFF.

Here the CDR3 DNA reads TGCGCCAGCAGCCAAGTCCCGGGGGGCTATGGCTACACCTTC. Protein: CASSQVPGGYGYTF. This chain uses TRBV4-3 with TRBJ1-2; D perhaps matches TRBD1 (5 bases). V gave up 1 base and J gave up 4 bases, with 10 bases separating them. CDR1 and CDR2 from the germline V gene are LGHNA and YSLEER. The length of the CDR3 is 14 residues.

The V and J genes are TRBV7-8 and TRBJ1-6; no firm D call. Trimming cost V 1 base and J 12 bases, with 16 bases left between them. CDR3 size: 15 residues. Germline V gene data show CDR1 as SGHVS and CDR2 as FQNEAQ. In DNA form, the CDR3 reads TGTGCCAGCAGCTTAGATGGTTGGGGTGATGAACCCCTCCACTTT. This gives the protein CASSLDGWGDEPLHF.

This chain links TRBV5-1 with TRBJ2-5; D gene ambiguous. Trimming cost V 2 bases and J 4 bases, with 12 bases left between them. The CDR3 covers 14 residues. Germline CDR1 reads SGHRS; CDR2 reads YFSETQ. The CDR3 DNA reads as TGCGCCAGCAGCTTTTCGGCAGTTCGAGAGACCCAGTACTTC. Translation gives CASSFSAVRETQYF.

The J gene is TRBJ1-5, the V gene TRBV3-1 (or the pseudogene TRBV3-2); D might be TRBD1 (5 bases). The CDR3 has 13 amino acids. Germline CDR1 reads LGHDT; CDR2 reads YNNKEL (reference sequence). Trimming pared 2 bases from V and 6 bases from J, leaving 8 bases between. The CDR3: CASSQKDTQPQHF. The CDR3, as DNA: TGTGCCAGCAGCCAAAAGGACACTCAGCCCCAGCATTTT.

This chain's CDR3 is CASSYRFAQETQYF. The CDR3 coding sequence is TGTGCCAGCAGTTATAGATTCGCTCAAGAGACCCAGTACTTC. The chain has TRBV6-2 or TRBV6-3 and TRBJ2-5; D uncertain. Germline CDR1 is MNHEY and CDR2 is SVGEGT. Trimming removed 3 bases from V and 2 bases from J, with 10 bases in between. The CDR3 covers 14 residues.

This chain uses TRBV5-6 with TRBJ2-7; 9 bases are a match to TRBD1. Germline CDR1 reads SGHDT; CDR2 reads YYEEEE. V lost 4 bases, J lost 4 bases, and 3 bases stayed unmatched. The CDR3 is made up of 13 amino acids. The CDR3 reads CASSRDRAYEQYV. DNA for the CDR3: TGTGCCAGCAGCCGGGACAGGGCGTACGAGCAGTACGTC.

This clone was counted a single time. Written as DNA, the CDR3 is TGTGCCAGTAGCACGCAGGGATTGAACTATGGCTACACCTTC. Amino acids: CASSTQGLNYGYTF. This chain links TRBV19 with TRBJ1-2, with D tentatively TRBD1 (5 bases). With 6 bases removed from V and 2 bases from J, the gap between germline ends came to 13 bases. Germline V gene sequence: CDR1 LNHDA, CDR2 SQIVND (reference sequence). The CDR3 is 14 residues long.

In this sample, this clone turned up a few times. The J gene is TRBJ1-5, the V gene TRBV30; 7 bases agree with TRBD1. The CDR3 contains 14 residues. V shed 3 bases and J 6 bases; nucleotides not matched to a gene: 8. The V gene's germline CDR1 is GTSNPN and CDR2 SVGIG (reference sequence). The CDR3 spells CAWSETGAAQPQHF. The CDR3 coding sequence is TGTGCCTGGAGCGAAACAGGGGCAGCTCAGCCCCAGCATTTT. Variable domain in full (rest from reference TRBV30 and TRBJ1-5): SQTIHQWPATLVQPVGSPLSLECTVEGTSNPNLYWYRQAAGRGLQLLFYSVGIGQISSEVPQNLSASRPQDRQFILSSKKLLLSDSGFYLCAWSETGAAQPQHFGDGTRLSIL.

The chain couples TRBV19 to TRBJ2-5; the D call may be TRBD1 or TRBD2 (7 bases each). V dropped 9 bases and J dropped 5 bases, with 16 bases sitting between them. CDR1 and CDR2 from the germline V gene are LNHDA and SQIVND (reference sequence). The CDR3 runs 13 residues. Here the CDR3 reads CASNTQGGETQYF. CDR3 DNA: TGTGCCAGCAATACTCAGGGGGGGGAGACCCAGTACTTC.

The chain carries TRBV19 and TRBJ1-5, with D unresolved. The CDR3 loop spans 14 amino acids. The V end was cut by 5 bases, the J end by 7 bases, with 15 bases between. Germline lookup yields CDR1 LNHDA and CDR2 SQIVND (reference sequence). DNA of the CDR3: TGTGCCAGTAGTGCATACGGTCTGTCGCAGCCCCAGCATTTT. Translating gives CASSAYGLSQPQHF.

V is TRBV7-3 and J is TRBJ1-4; D is undetermined. Germline V CDR1 and CDR2: SGHTA, FQGTGA. This CDR3 has 15 residues. Trimming took 2 bases from V and 3 from J, leaving 10 bases between them. The DNA of the CDR3 is TGTGCCAGCAGCTTATCGGGGTTACCTAATGAAAAACTGTTTTTT. Residues: CASSLSGLPNEKLFF. Variable domain in full (rest from reference TRBV7-3 and TRBJ1-4): GAGVSQTPSNKVTEKGKYVELRCDPISGHTALYWYRQSLGQGPEFLIYFQGTGAADDSGLPNDRFFAVRPEGSVSTLKIQRTERGDSAVYLCASSLSGLPNEKLFFGSGTQLSVL.

This rearrangement joins TRBV29-1 to TRBJ2-5; 8 nucleotides agree with TRBD2. Per germline, CDR1 SQVTM and CDR2 ANQGSEA. This CDR3 comprises 12 residues. Germline trimming cut 5 bases from V and 3 bases from J; bases unmatched to any gene: 2. CDR3 coding DNA: TGCAGCGTTATACTAGCGGAAGAGACCCAGTACTTC. It encodes CSVILAEETQYF.

This sequence joins TRBV7-9 and TRBJ2-2; 9 bases match TRBD2. The V gene end was trimmed by 3 bases and the J gene end by 4 bases; junction bases not matched to a gene: 3. Germline CDR1 and CDR2: SEHNR and FQNEAQ (reference sequence). This CDR3 has 15 amino acids. The CDR3 region is CASSFGRGGTGELFF. DNA for the CDR3: TGTGCCAGCAGCTTCGGGCGGGGGGGCACCGGGGAGCTGTTTTTT.

The chain joins TRBV5-4 to TRBJ2-3, with D perhaps TRBD2 (6 bases). Trimming stripped 5 bases from V and 14 bases from J, with 18 bases between. There are 12 residues in the CDR3. CDR1 and CDR2 (germline): SGHNT, YYREEE (reference sequence). The CDR3 coding sequence is TGTGCCAGCAGTCGGGACTCCGGTGTCAGGTATTTT. It codes for CASSRDSGVRYF. Together with reference TRBV5-4 and TRBJ2-3, the CDR3 gives the full variable domain: ETGVTQSPTHLIKTRGQQVTLRCSSQSGHNTVSWYQQALGQGPQFIFQYYREEENGRGNFPPRFSGLQFPNYSSELNVNALELDDSALYLCASSRDSGVRYFGPGTRLTVL.

This clone was seen only a few times. The chain couples TRBV12-3 or TRBV12-4 to TRBJ1-1; D remains unclear. Trimming pared 4 bases from V and 6 bases from J, leaving 9 bases between. The CDR3 is 12 amino acids. CDR3 sequence reads: CASSWGGPEAFF. The CDR3 nucleotides read TGTGCCAGCAGTTGGGGAGGGCCTGAAGCTTTCTTT.

This chain connects TRBV24-1 to TRBJ1-5; D might be TRBD1 (5 bases). The CDR3 sequence is 13 residues long. Trimming left V 9 bases short and J 9 bases short, with 17 bases between. Germline V gene sequence: CDR1 KGHDR, CDR2 SFDVKD. The CDR3 DNA reads as TGTGCCACCCGGGAGAGCGGGGGGGGGCCCCAGCATTTT. Its protein is CATRESGGGPQHF.